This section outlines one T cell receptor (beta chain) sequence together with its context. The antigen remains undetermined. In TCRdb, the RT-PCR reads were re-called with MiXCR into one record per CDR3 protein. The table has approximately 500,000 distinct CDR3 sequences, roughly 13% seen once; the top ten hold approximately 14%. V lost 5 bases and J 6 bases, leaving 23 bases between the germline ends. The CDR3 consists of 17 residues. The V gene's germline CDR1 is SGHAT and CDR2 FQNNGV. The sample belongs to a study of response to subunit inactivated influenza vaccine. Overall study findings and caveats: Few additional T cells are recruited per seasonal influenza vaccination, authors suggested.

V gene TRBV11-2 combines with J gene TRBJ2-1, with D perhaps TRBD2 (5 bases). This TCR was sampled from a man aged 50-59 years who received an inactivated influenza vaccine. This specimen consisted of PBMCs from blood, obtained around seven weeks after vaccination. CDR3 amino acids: CASSQGRGVISTNEQFF. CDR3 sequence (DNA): TGTGCCAGCAGCCAAGGTCGGGGTGTTATTTCAACCAATGAGCAGTTCTTC.